One sample yielded the 5 T cell receptor beta chains listed below, sequenced in a study of CD8+ T cells in alopecia areata. Treatment defined: oral pan-JAK inhibitor, 5-10 mg twice daily. RNA extraction was followed by reverse transcription into cDNA, which acted as the sequencing template. The data were produced by immunoSEQ multiplex PCR, yet TCRdb's version contains in-frame clones alone and is incomplete. This sample has some 180,000 clones; roughly half occur once, and the top ten carry roughly 9.1%. The source was CD8+ T cells sorted from blood, collected at week 52, from a patient treated with tofacitinib. The receptors were gathered from a human donor with alopecia areata.

The V gene is TRBV7-9, the J gene TRBJ2-1, with 7 nucleotides matching TRBD2. This CDR3 region has 15 residues. With 9 bases clipped from V and 1 base from J, the junction kept 9 bases outside the gene matches. Germline V gene lookup returns CDR1 SEHNR and CDR2 FQNEAQ (reference sequence). CDR3 sequence: CASGTTTGSYNEQFF. CDR3 DNA sequence: TGTGCCAGTGGGACTACTACGGGTTCCTACAATGAGCAGTTCTTC.

The sample holds a few counts of this clone. DNA of the CDR3: TGTGCCAGCACTCTGACAGCGGGGCGCAGGCTCCAGACCTACGAGCAGTACTTC. Translating gives CASTLTAGRRLQTYEQYF. This chain connects TRBV2 to TRBJ2-7; 7 positions agree with TRBD2. This CDR3 has 18 amino acids. The V gene end was trimmed by 7 bases and the J gene end by 2 bases; junction bases not matched to a gene: 20. The germline V gene encodes CDR1 SNHLY and CDR2 FYNNEI.

There are a few counts of this clone. CDR3 region: CASSAQGSGNTIYF. CDR3 sequence (DNA): TGTGCCAGCAGCGCACAGGGATCTGGAAACACCATATATTTT. The chain is built from TRBV5-4 and TRBJ1-3; a possible D gene is TRBD1 (6 bases). This CDR3 has 14 residues. Trimming left V 4 bases short and J 1 base short, with 9 bases between. Germline CDR1 is SGHNT and CDR2 is YYREEE (reference sequence).

V is TRBV2 and J is TRBJ2-2, with D possibly matching TRBD1 (5 bases). This CDR3 contains 14 residues. Deletions cut 7 bases from V and 1 base from J, with 10 bases between. CDR1 SNHLY and CDR2 FYNNEI come from the germline V gene. The CDR3 sequence is CASIMTENTGELFF. CDR3 coding DNA: TGTGCCAGCATTATGACAGAGAACACCGGGGAGCTGTTTTTT.

The CDR3 spells CATSREQGAQAEAFF. The CDR3 region has the DNA TGTGCCACCAGCAGAGAACAGGGGGCGCAGGCTGAAGCTTTCTTT. This sequence joins TRBV15 and TRBJ1-1; TRBD1 matches 9 bases. V lost 0 bases, J lost 6 bases, and 5 bases stayed unmatched. This CDR3 comprises 15 residues. From germline, CDR1 is LNHNV and CDR2 YYDKDF (reference sequence).